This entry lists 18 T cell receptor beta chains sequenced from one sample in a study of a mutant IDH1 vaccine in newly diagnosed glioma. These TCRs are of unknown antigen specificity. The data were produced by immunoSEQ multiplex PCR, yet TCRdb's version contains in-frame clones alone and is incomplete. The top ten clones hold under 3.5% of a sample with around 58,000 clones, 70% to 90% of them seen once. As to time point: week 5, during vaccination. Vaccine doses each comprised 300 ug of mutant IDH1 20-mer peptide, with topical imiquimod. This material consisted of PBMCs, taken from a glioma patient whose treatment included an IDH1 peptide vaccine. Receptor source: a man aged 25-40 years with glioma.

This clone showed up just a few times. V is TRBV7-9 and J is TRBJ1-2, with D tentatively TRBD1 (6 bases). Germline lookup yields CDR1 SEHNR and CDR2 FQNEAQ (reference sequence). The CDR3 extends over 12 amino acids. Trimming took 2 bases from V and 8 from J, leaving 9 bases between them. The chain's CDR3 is CASSLNREGYTF. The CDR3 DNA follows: TGTGCCAGCAGCTTAAACAGGGAGGGCTACACCTTC.

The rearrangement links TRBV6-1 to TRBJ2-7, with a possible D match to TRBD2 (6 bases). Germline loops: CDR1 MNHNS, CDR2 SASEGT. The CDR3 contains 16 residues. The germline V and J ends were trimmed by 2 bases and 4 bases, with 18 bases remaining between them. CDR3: CASSEIINPGVYEQYF. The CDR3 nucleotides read TGTGCCAGCAGTGAAATCATTAACCCGGGGGTGTACGAGCAGTACTTC.

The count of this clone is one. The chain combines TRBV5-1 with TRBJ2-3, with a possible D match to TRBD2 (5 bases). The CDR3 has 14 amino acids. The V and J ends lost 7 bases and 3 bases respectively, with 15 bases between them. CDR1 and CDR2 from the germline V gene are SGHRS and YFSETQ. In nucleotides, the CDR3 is TGCGCCAGCGGCGGTCGGGGTAGGACAGATACGCAGTATTTT. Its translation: CASGGRGRTDTQYF.

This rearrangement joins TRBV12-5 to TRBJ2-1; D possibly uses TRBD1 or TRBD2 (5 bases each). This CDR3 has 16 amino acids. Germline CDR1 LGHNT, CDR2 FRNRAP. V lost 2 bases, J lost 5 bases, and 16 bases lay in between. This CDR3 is CASGLRYQGPDNEQFF. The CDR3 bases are TGTGCTAGTGGTTTGAGGTATCAGGGACCCGACAATGAGCAGTTCTTC.

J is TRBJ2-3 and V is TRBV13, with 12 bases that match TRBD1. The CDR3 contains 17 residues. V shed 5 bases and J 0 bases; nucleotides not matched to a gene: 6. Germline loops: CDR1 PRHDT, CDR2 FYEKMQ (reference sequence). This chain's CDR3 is CASSTGQGASSTDTQYF. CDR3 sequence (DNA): TGTGCCAGCAGCACGGGACAGGGGGCGTCTAGCACAGATACGCAGTATTTT.

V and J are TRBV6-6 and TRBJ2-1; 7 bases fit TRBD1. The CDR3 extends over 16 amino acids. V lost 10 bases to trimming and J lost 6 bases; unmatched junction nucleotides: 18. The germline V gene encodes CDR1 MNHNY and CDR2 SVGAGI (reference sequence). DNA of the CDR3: TGTGCCACGACGTCATCACAGGGGAAGGTGGGCAATGAGCAGTTCTTC. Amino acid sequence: CATTSSQGKVGNEQFF.

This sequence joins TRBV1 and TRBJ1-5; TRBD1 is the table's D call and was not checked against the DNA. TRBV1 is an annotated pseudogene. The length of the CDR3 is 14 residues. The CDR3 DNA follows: TGCACCAGCAGCCAAGGACAGGGGGGACAGCCCCAGCATTTT. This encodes CTSSQGQGGQPQHF.

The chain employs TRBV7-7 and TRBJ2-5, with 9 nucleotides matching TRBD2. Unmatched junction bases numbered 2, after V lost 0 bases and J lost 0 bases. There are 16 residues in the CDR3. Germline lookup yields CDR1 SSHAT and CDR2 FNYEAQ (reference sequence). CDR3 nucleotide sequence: TGTGCCAGCAGCTTAGCTCTAGCGGGGAACCAAGAGACCCAGTACTTC. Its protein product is CASSLALAGNQETQYF.

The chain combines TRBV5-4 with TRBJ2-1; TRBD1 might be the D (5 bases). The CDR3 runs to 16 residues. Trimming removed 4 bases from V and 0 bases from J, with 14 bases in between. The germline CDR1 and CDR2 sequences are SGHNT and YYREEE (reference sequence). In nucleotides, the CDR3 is TGTGCCAGCAGCCCAGCAGGGTTGAGCTCCTACAATGAGCAGTTCTTC. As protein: CASSPAGLSSYNEQFF.

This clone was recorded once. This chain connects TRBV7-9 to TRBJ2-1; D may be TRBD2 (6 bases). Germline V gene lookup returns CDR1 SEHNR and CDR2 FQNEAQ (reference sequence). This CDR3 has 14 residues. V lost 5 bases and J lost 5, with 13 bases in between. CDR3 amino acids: CASSPGTLHNEQFF. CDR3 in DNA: TGTGCCAGCAGCCCCGGGACTCTCCACAATGAGCAGTTCTTC.

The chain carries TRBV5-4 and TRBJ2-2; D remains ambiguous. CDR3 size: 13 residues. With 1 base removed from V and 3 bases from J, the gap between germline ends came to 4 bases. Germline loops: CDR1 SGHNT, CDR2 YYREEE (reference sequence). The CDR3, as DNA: TGTGCCAGCAGCTTGCAAGACACCGGGGAGCTGTTTTTT. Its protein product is CASSLQDTGELFF.

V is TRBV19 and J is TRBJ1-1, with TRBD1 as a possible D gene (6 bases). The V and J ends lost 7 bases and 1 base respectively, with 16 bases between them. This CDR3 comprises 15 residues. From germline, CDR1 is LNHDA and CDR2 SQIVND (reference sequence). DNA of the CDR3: TGTGCCAGTAAGTGGACAGATGGGGGGAACACTGAAGCTTTCTTT. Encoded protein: CASKWTDGGNTEAFF.

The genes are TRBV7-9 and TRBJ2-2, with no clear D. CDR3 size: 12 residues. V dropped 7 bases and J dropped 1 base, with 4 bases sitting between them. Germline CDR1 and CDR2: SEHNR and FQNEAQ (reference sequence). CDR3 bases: TGTGCCAGCACAAGGAACACCGGGGAGCTGTTTTTT. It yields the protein CASTRNTGELFF.

CDR3 residues: CASSEARGGNLEQYF. The CDR3 bases are TGTGCCAGCAGTGAAGCGCGGGGGGGTAACCTCGAGCAGTACTTC. The chain is built from TRBV2 and TRBJ2-7; 9 nucleotides line up with TRBD2. Germline CDR1 reads SNHLY; CDR2 reads FYNNEI. The CDR3 extends over 15 amino acids. The V segment lost 0 bases and the J segment 6 bases; nucleotides outside the gene matches: 6.

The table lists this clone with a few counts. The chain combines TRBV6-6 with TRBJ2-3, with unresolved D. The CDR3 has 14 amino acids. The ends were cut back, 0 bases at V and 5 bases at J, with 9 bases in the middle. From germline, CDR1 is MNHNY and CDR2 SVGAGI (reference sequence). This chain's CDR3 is CASSYSEDGDTQYF. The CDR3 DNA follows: TGTGCCAGCAGTTACTCCGAGGACGGAGATACGCAGTATTTT.

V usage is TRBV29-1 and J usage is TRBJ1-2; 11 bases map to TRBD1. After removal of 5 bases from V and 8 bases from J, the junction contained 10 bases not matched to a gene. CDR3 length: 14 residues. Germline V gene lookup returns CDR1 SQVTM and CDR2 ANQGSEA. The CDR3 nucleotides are TGCAGCGTTCGGACAGGGGGCGCGTTCCGGGGCTACACCTTC. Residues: CSVRTGGAFRGYTF.

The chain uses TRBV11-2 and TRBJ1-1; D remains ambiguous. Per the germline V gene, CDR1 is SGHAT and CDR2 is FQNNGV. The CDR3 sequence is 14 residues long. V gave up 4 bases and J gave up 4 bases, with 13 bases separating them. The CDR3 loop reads CASSSGPAGTEAFF. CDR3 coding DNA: TGTGCCAGCAGCTCCGGTCCCGCGGGCACTGAAGCTTTCTTT.

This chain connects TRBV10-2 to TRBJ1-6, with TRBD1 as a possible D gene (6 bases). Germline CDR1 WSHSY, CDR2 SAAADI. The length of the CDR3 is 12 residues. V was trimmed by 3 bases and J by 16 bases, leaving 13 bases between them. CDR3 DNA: TGCGCCAGCAGTGACGGACAGCAAAAACTCCACTTT. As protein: CASSDGQQKLHF.